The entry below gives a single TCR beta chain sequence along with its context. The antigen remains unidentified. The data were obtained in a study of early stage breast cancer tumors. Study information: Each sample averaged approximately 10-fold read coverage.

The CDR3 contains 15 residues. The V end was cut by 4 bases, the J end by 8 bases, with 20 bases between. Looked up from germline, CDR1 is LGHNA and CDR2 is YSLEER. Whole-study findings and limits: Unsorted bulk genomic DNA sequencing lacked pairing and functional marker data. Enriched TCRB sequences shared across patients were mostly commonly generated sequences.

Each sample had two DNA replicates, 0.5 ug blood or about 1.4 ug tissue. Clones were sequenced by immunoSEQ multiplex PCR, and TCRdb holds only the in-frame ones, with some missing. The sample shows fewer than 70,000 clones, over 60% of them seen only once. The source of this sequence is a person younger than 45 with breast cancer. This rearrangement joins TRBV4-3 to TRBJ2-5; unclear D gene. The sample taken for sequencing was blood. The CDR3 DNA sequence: TGCGCCAGCAGCCCCTTCCGGTCCGTCGACGGAACCCAGTACTTC. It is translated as CASSPFRSVDGTQYF.